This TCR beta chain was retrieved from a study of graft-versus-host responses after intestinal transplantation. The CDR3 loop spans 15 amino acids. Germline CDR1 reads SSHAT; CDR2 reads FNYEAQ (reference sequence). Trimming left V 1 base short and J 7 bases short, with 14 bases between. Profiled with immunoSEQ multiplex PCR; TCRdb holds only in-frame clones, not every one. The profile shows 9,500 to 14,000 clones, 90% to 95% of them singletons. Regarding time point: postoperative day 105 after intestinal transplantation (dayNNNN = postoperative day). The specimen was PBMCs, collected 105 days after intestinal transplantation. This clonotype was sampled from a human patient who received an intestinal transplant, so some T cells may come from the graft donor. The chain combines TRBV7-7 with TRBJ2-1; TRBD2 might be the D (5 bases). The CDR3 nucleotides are TGTGCCAGCAGCTTAGGTGTGGGAGCCAGGAATGAGCAGTTCTTC. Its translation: CASSLGVGARNEQFF.